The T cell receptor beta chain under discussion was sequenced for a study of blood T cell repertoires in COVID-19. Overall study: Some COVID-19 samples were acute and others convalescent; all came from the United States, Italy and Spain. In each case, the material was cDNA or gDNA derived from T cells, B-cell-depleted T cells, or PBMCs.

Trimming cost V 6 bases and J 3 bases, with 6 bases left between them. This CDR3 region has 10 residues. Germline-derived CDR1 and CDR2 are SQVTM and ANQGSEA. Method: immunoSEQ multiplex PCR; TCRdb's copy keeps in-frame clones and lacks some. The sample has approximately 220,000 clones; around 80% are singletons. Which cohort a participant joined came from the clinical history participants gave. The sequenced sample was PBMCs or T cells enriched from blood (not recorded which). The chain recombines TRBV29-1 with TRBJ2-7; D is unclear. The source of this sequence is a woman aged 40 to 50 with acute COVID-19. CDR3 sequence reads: CSVLFYEQYF. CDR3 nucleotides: TGCAGCGTCCTTTTCTACGAGCAGTACTTC.